The T cell receptor beta chain described here comes from a study of vaccination and CD4 T cells after COVID-19. An Oncomine TCR Beta short-read assay was used to sequence the DNA from cultured CD4+ T cells. One entry per CDR3 protein results from TCRdb running MiXCR on the PCR reads. Of tens of thousands of distinct CDR3 sequences detected, roughly two fifths appear once; the ten largest clones hold 11%. Comments on this clonotype: Antigen: not known.

Sample treatment: approximately 11-day PBMC culture with coronavirus spike peptide pools or control peptides (ViraFEST assay). ViraFEST expanded antigen-specific T cells with peptide pools, then sequenced TCRs. The clonotype was recovered from a human donor who had recovered from COVID-19. Material: CD4+ T cells from blood, cultured in vitro.

The CDR3 region has the DNA TGTGCCAGCCACGAACAGGGTTACTCCTACGAGCAGTACTTC. It encodes CASHEQGYSYEQYF. The chain couples TRBV5-4 to TRBJ2-7; possibly TRBD1 for D (6 bases). The germline V and J ends were trimmed by 7 bases and 0 bases, with 14 bases remaining between them. This CDR3 is 14 amino acids long. Germline V gene lookup returns CDR1 SGHNT and CDR2 YYREEE (reference sequence).